The 22 T cell receptor beta chains reported below all come from one sample, sequenced in a study of CD8+ T cells in alopecia areata. Once RNA had been extracted, it was reverse transcribed into cDNA to act as the sequencing template. Produced via immunoSEQ multiplex PCR; TCRdb's table is partial and in-frame only. The sample shows 270,000 or so clones, none of them appearing just once. Cells pooled from cutaneous lymph nodes were sorted on CD4, CD8alpha, NKG2D, NKG2ACE and other markers. Sequencing input: CD4+ T cells sorted from a lymph node. These receptors were collected from a C3H/HeJ mouse with alopecia areata. This strain's MHC haplotype is H2-k.

Only a few counts were recorded for this clone. Each gene name is a mouse one. The read halts 4 residues ahead of the CDR3 end, with the missing end drawn from the germline J gene. Other DNA sequences in this sample translate to the same CDR3. The V gene is TRBV1, the J gene TRBJ2-5; the match to TRBD1 covers 7 bases. The trim removed 4 bases at V and 1 base at J, leaving 2 bases unmatched. This CDR3 has 14 amino acids. CDR1 and CDR2 (germline): NSQYPW, LRSPGD (reference sequence). The CDR3 sequence: CTCSGGTDQDTQYF. The part of the CDR3 DNA that was read is TGCACCTGCAGTGGAGGGACAGACCAAGAC. The variable domain in full, with the rest retrieved from reference TRBV1 and TRBJ2-5, is VTLLEQNPRWRLVPRGQAVNLRCILKNSQYPWMSWYQQDLQKQLQWLFTLRSPGDKEVKSLPGADYLATRVTDTELRLQVANMSQGRTLYCTCSGGTDQDTQYFGPGTRLLVL.

About this clone itself: Mouse germline and gene names are used. The read halts 3 residues ahead of the CDR3 end, with the missing end drawn from the germline J gene. The chain recombines TRBV13-1 with TRBJ1-6; 7 nucleotides match TRBD1. TRBJ1-6 is filed as an ORF, its function uncertain. Looked up from germline, CDR1 is NSHNY and CDR2 is SYGAGN. This CDR3 has 14 amino acids. The V gene end was trimmed by 5 bases and the J gene end by 6 bases; junction bases not matched to a gene: 5. CDR3 DNA, as far as it was read: TGTGCCAGCAGGACAGGGATCCTTAATTCGCCC. It translates to CASRTGILNSP. The CDR3 in its entirety is CASRTGILNSPLYF.

Regarding this clone: Each gene name is a mouse one. The read ends 4 residues before the CDR3 terminus; that terminus is restored from the germline J gene. In the same sample, other DNA sequences code for this CDR3. The chain carries TRBV13-2 and TRBJ2-2; 8 bases are a match to TRBD1. Per the germline V gene, CDR1 is NNHNN and CDR2 is SYGAGS (reference sequence). V was clipped by 2 bases and J by 3 bases; unmatched bases: 0. The CDR3 has 14 amino acids. The CDR3 reads CASGETGDTGQLYF. Incomplete CDR3 DNA: TGTGCCAGCGGTGAGACAGGGGACACCGGG.

Points on this clone: With a much larger clone just one base away, this may be a read error. Mouse gene names and germline throughout. Other DNA sequences in this specimen translate into the identical CDR3. This CDR3 is CASSQGNTGQLYF. Incomplete CDR3 DNA: TGTGCCAGCAGCCAGGGAAACACCGGG. The rearrangement uses TRBV5 and TRBJ2-2; D ambiguous. The read falls 4 residues short of the CDR3 end, and the missing part is taken from the germline J gene. Germline V gives CDR1 LGHNA, CDR2 YNLKQL (reference sequence). The CDR3 contains 13 residues. V gave up 3 bases and J gave up 1 base, with 3 bases separating them.

With respect to this clone: All gene names here are mouse names. The read terminates 4 residues ahead of where the CDR3 ends, so the germline J gene completes it. This chain uses TRBV5 with TRBJ2-5; 10 bases agree with TRBD2. Germline CDR1 LGHNA, CDR2 YNLKQL (reference sequence). The CDR3 length is 15 residues. The part of the CDR3 DNA that was read is TGTGCCAGCAGCCAAACCGACTGGGGGGAAGAC. Translation: CASSQTDWGED. The CDR3 in full is CASSQTDWGEDTQYF.

As regards this clone: The gene names given are mouse names. The CDR3 end falls 4 residues outside the read, so it is completed with the germline J gene. J is TRBJ2-3 and V is TRBV5; D is unresolved. The V gene's germline CDR1 is LGHNA and CDR2 YNLKQL (reference sequence). The germline V and J ends were trimmed by 1 base and 0 bases, with 8 bases remaining between them. The CDR3 loop spans 15 amino acids. CDR3 sequence reads: CASSQAASSAETLYF. The CDR3 bases that were read are TGTGCCAGCAGCCAAGCTGCATCTAGTGCAGAA.

This clone was seen a handful of times. Mouse germline and gene names are used. Read data end 4 residues before the CDR3 end; the end is taken from the germline J gene. This chain joins TRBV5 and TRBJ1-1; D possibly corresponds to TRBD1 (5 bases). The CDR3 is made up of 16 amino acids. V lost 0 bases and J lost 1, with 12 bases in between. CDR1 and CDR2 (germline): LGHNA, YNLKQL (reference sequence). The CDR3 sequence is CASSQEYQGGNTEVFF. The CDR3 bases that were read are TGTGCCAGCAGCCAAGAATACCAGGGAGGAAACACA.

This clone was counted between two and nine times. Any gene name here is a mouse gene name. The observed sequence ends 3 residues before the CDR3 terminus, with the missing tail filled in from the germline J gene. The sample holds other DNA sequences that translate to the same CDR3. The chain uses TRBV13-1 and TRBJ1-6; D is perhaps TRBD1 (6 bases). Being an ORF, TRBJ1-6 has a function that is uncertain. This CDR3 is built from 14 residues. CDR1 and CDR2 (germline): NSHNY, SYGAGN. The ends were cut back, 3 bases at V and 4 bases at J, with 8 bases in the middle. CDR3 bases read: TGTGCCAGCAGTGGTACAGGGTATAATTCGCCC. It is translated as CASSGTGYNSP. The CDR3 as a whole reads CASSGTGYNSPLYF.

About this clone itself: Each gene name is a mouse one. The sequence runs out 4 residues before the end of the CDR3; the remainder is reconstructed from the germline J gene. The V gene is TRBV19, the J gene TRBJ1-1; 10 nucleotides align to TRBD1. The germline V gene encodes CDR1 FNHDT and CDR2 SITEND (reference sequence). Trimming at V came to 6 bases and at J to 1 base, leaving 3 bases not matched to a gene. This CDR3 is 14 amino acids long. The CDR3 bases that were read are TGTGCCAGCAACCGGGACAGGGGGAACACA. Translating it yields CASNRDRGNT. The entire CDR3 protein is CASNRDRGNTEVFF. The full variable domain, with the rest looked up from reference TRBV19 and TRBJ1-1, is GGIITQTPKFLIGQEGQKLTLKCQQNFNHDTMYWYRQDSGKGLRLIYYSITENDLQKGDLSEGYDASREKKSSFSLTVTSAQKNEMAVFLCASNRDRGNTEVFFGKGTRLTVV.

Notes on this clone: Gene names refer to mouse genes. The read halts 4 residues ahead of the CDR3 end, with the missing end drawn from the germline J gene. J is TRBJ2-1 and V is TRBV1; TRBD1 aligns across 7 bases. CDR1 is NSQYPW, CDR2 LRSPGD, per germline (reference sequence). This CDR3 is 14 amino acids long. V gave up 4 bases and J gave up 5 bases; unmatched junction bases: 5. The part of the CDR3 DNA that was read is TGCACCTGCAGTGTACAGGGGAGGGATGCT. It specifies CTCSVQGRDA. The entire CDR3 protein is CTCSVQGRDAEQFF.

The sample holds a few counts of this clone. These gene names are mouse names. The read stops 4 residues short of the end of the CDR3; the missing end is completed from the germline J gene. At the DNA level, this CDR3 is encoded by other sequences in the same sample as well. The chain carries TRBV13-1 and TRBJ2-7; D may be TRBD2 (5 bases). Trimming stripped 4 bases from V and 0 bases from J, with 11 bases between. CDR1 and CDR2 from the germline V gene are NSHNY and SYGAGN. The CDR3 consists of 14 residues. Partial CDR3 DNA: TGTGCCAGCAGTCTCTCTGGGAGCTCCTAT. Amino acids: CASSLSGSSY. The whole CDR3 is CASSLSGSSYEQYF.

On this clone itself: Germline and genes: mouse. The read ends 4 residues shy of where the CDR3 ends; the end is completed using the germline J gene. The chain links TRBV1 to TRBJ1-1; TRBD1 agrees at 7 bases. J lost 4 bases, V lost 0 bases, and 5 bases had no gene match. In germline, CDR1 is NSQYPW, CDR2 LRSPGD (reference sequence). CDR3 length equals 15 residues. The CDR3 loop is CTCSADIGGSTEVFF. Incomplete CDR3 DNA: TGCACCTGCAGTGCAGATATAGGGGGCAGCACA.

As regards this clone: The germline and genes are mouse ones. Read coverage stops 4 residues before the CDR3 terminus; the germline J gene supplies the remainder. The chain combines TRBV29 with TRBJ1-2; unclear D gene. Trimming cost V 3 bases and J 0 bases, with 2 bases left between them. This CDR3 contains 12 residues. CDR1 and CDR2 from the germline V gene are MSHET and SYDVDS. CDR3 in amino acids: CASSFTNSDYTF. Partial CDR3 DNA: TGTGCTAGCAGTTTCACAAACTCC.

This clone was picked up a small number of times. Genes here carry mouse names. The DNA ends 4 residues before the CDR3 does, and the rest of the CDR3 is filled in from the germline J gene. Other nucleotide sequences in the sample specify the same CDR3. This sequence joins TRBV19 and TRBJ2-5, with 7 bases aligning to TRBD1. This CDR3 is 14 amino acids long. CDR1 and CDR2 (germline): FNHDT, SITEND (reference sequence). With 4 bases clipped from V and 3 bases from J, the junction kept 5 bases outside the gene matches. CDR3 sequence: CASSPGTAQDTQYF. The CDR3 bases that were read are TGTGCCAGCAGTCCCGGGACAGCACAAGAC.

Note on this clone: Gene and germline names: mouse. With the read ending 4 residues before the CDR3 end, the germline J gene is used to fill in that end. In the same sample, other DNA sequences code for this CDR3. This sequence joins TRBV13-1 and TRBJ2-1, with D perhaps TRBD2 (6 bases). This CDR3 is 15 amino acids long. The germline V gene encodes CDR1 NSHNY and CDR2 SYGAGN. Between the trimmed V and J ends, which lost 1 base and 0 bases, there was a span of 8 bases. The DNA read from the CDR3 is TGTGCCAGCAGTGATTTTGGGGGTAACTATGCT. Translated: CASSDFGGNYA. The full CDR3 protein is CASSDFGGNYAEQFF.

This clone was observed a handful of times. The germline and genes are mouse ones. CDR3 DNA (partial): TGTGCCAGCGGTGTCGACTGGTAT. Translation: CASGVDWY. The full CDR3 protein is CASGVDWYEQYF. The V call is TRBV13-2, the J call TRBJ2-7; tentatively, D is TRBD2 (6 bases). The read stops 4 residues short of the end of the CDR3; the missing end is completed from the germline J gene. The germline V gene has CDR1 NNHNN and CDR2 SYGAGS (reference sequence). The CDR3 totals 12 residues.

Details on this clone: Each gene name is a mouse one. The read ends 4 residues early relative to the CDR3; the germline J gene fills the gap. The gene calls are TRBV13-3 and TRBJ1-2, with TRBD1 matching over 8 bases. The CDR3 contains 13 residues. Germline loops: CDR1 NNHDY, CDR2 SYVADS. J was trimmed by 4 bases and V by 4 bases; bases with no gene match: 3. CDR3 DNA, as far as it was read: TGTGCCAGCAGTCACAGGGGGGTCTCC. Encoded protein: CASSHRGVS. The whole CDR3 region reads CASSHRGVSDYTF.

This clone showed up just a few times. Germline and genes here are mouse. The read halts 4 residues ahead of the CDR3 end, with the missing end drawn from the germline J gene. Other DNA sequences of this sample code for an identical CDR3. This chain links TRBV1 with TRBJ2-7; 10 bases agree with TRBD2. The germline CDR1 and CDR2 sequences are NSQYPW and LRSPGD (reference sequence). This CDR3 is 14 amino acids long. V dropped 1 base and J dropped 3; count of bases not matched to a gene: 0. The CDR3 loop reads CTCSAGTGGYEQYF. The sequenced CDR3 bases are TGCACCTGCAGTGCAGGGACTGGGGGCTAT.

Remarks on this clone: Mouse names are used for the genes. The observed sequence ends 4 residues before the CDR3 terminus, with the missing tail filled in from the germline J gene. The genes are TRBV19 and TRBJ1-2; D remains ambiguous. Germline loops: CDR1 FNHDT, CDR2 SITEND (reference sequence). The CDR3 runs to 12 residues. The V end lost 2 bases, the J end lost 4 bases, and 6 bases lay between the germline ends. The CDR3 region is CASSMSGSDYTF. CDR3 DNA (partial): TGTGCCAGCAGTATGTCAGGCTCC.

This clone was detected only a few times. Genes and germline are mouse. The CDR3 end falls 4 residues outside the read, so it is completed with the germline J gene. The chain is built from TRBV31 and TRBJ2-7, with 8 bases aligning to TRBD1. This CDR3 region has 15 residues. After removal of 0 bases from V and 0 bases from J, the junction contained 4 bases not matched to a gene. The germline gives CDR1 GKSSPN, CDR2 SITVG. This CDR3 is CAWSLGGTGSYEQYF. CDR3 DNA, as far as it was read: TGTGCCTGGAGTCTAGGGGGGACAGGCTCCTAT.

Concerning this clone: Germline and genes: mouse. The read terminates 4 residues before the CDR3 end, so the remaining end is supplied by the germline J gene. This chain connects TRBV17 to TRBJ1-1, with D maybe TRBD1 (5 bases). The length of the CDR3 is 12 residues. The V end lost 8 bases, the J end lost 0 bases, and 7 bases lay between the germline ends. Germline loops: CDR1 MNHDT, CDR2 YYDKIL. The covered CDR3 bases are TGTGCTAGCGGGACTGCAAACACA. It translates to CASGTANT. The CDR3 in its entirety is CASGTANTEVFF. Variable domain in full (rest from reference TRBV17 and TRBJ1-1): DTTVKQNPRYKLARVGKPVNLICSQTMNHDTMYWYQKKPNQAPKLLLFYYDKILNREADTFEKFQSSRPNNSFCSLYIGSAGLEYSAMYLCASGTANTEVFFGKGTRLTVV.

As regards this clone: Mouse gene names and germline throughout. The CDR3 end is not reached by the read, which stops 4 residues before it; the germline J gene fills it in. The identical CDR3 is also encoded by other nucleotide sequences in the sample. This rearrangement joins TRBV13-1 to TRBJ2-7, with TRBD2 identical over 9 bases. This CDR3 is 14 amino acids long. Trimming removed 5 bases from V and 2 bases from J; junction bases left unmatched: 5. Germline V gene data show CDR1 as NSHNY and CDR2 as SYGAGN. The covered CDR3 bases are TGTGCCAGCAGCCTGGGGGGGAGCCCCTAT. This codes for CASSLGGSPY. The CDR3 reads in full as CASSLGGSPYEQYF.